This TCR beta chain is from a study of T cells after yellow fever vaccination. General study points: CD4 and CD8 compartments shared a small share of clonotypes. Re-detected after boosting: most primary clones, around 97% of CD4 and about 89% of CD8. Abundant clonotypes from the bulk population could contaminate FACS-sorted repertoires.

The CDR3 covers 12 residues. Trimming took off 9 bases at V and 3 bases at J, with 12 bases between the two ends. Germline-derived CDR1 and CDR2 are SGHTA and FQGNSA. Template switching with 5'RACE generated the TCR cDNA and added a universal primer site and UMIs. Each CDR3 protein is one row after TCRdb ran MiXCR on the 5' RACE reads. The sample yields fewer than 400,000 distinct CDR3 sequences, roughly a tenth seen once. Remarks on this clonotype: What it binds is unknown.

The receptor was derived from a man younger than 35 who received the YFV17D yellow fever vaccine. This chain connects TRBV7-2 to TRBJ2-7, with a tentative D call TRBD1 (6 bases). Sample: CD4+ T cells sorted from PBMCs, taken 45 days after the yellow fever booster vaccination. In DNA, the CDR3 is TGTGCCAGGGACAGAATTATCTACGAGCAGTACTTC. Encoded protein: CARDRIIYEQYF.